Shown below are 15 T cell receptor delta chains from a single sample sequenced in a study of Vδ1+ human thymocytes. General study results and limits: Thymic TRG and TRD repertoires appeared highly polyclonal.

No antigen is known for these receptors. The template was reverse-transcribed extracted RNA. Multiplex PCR used pooled V-gene forward primers and a constant-region reverse primer to amplify CDR3s. TCRdb fed the multiplex PCR reads to CATT. The sample holds under 25,000 delta-chain clones; around 28% are singletons and the top ten take 1.6%. Sequencing was carried out using Vdelta1+ gamma-delta thymocytes from the thymus. Regarding subset: FACS-sorted CD3+ TCRalphabeta- TCRVdelta1+ TCRVdelta2- thymocytes. The receptors derive from a boy under two years old who had congenital heart surgery.

The V and J genes are TRDV1 and TRDJ1; 8 bases agree with TRDD3. The CDR3 is made up of 19 amino acids. Trimming took 0 bases from V and 10 from J; bases not matched to a gene: 22. Germline V gives CDR1 TSWWSYY, CDR2 QGS. CDR3 sequence (DNA): TGTGCTCTTGGGGAACTTCCCGGCCTTCGGGGACTGGGGGCCTTTAGACTCATCTTT. Translation gives CALGELPGLRGLGAFRLIF.

The chain is built from TRDV1 and TRDJ1, with TRDD3 identical over 11 bases. The CDR3 runs 23 residues. Germline trimming cut 1 base from V and 0 bases from J; bases unmatched to any gene: 22. Germline V gene sequence: CDR1 TSWWSYY, CDR2 QGS. The DNA of the CDR3 is TGTGCTCTTGGGGAACCCACTTCCTTGGGGGATACGAAAGGTGACTTGTACACCGATAAACTCATCTTT. Translation: CALGEPTSLGDTKGDLYTDKLIF.

The V gene is TRDV1, the J gene TRDJ1; 12 nucleotides align to TRDD3. The CDR3 has 25 amino acids. The V and J ends lost 4 bases and 0 bases, in that order; junction bases with no gene match: 30. Germline assignment: CDR1 TSWWSYY and CDR2 QGS. CDR3 sequence: CALGGRLRCVLGDTHSPLYTDKLIF. The DNA for the CDR3 is TGTGCTCTTGGGGGGCGTTTACGTTGTGTGCTGGGGGATACGCATTCCCCCCTGTACACCGATAAACTCATCTTT.

This clone was observed a few times. Different DNA sequences within this sample yield the same CDR3. The chain has TRDV1 and TRDJ1, with D uncertain. Between the trimmed V and J ends, which lost 4 bases and 0 bases, there was a span of 21 bases. Germline lookup yields CDR1 TSWWSYY and CDR2 QGS. This CDR3 contains 18 residues. CDR3 region: CALGAAVPGGTYTDKLIF. The CDR3 DNA reads as TGTGCTCTTGGGGCCGCGGTTCCAGGCGGGACTTACACCGATAAACTCATCTTT.

There are a few counts of this clone. The rearrangement uses TRDV1 and TRDJ1, with 10 bases lining up with TRDD3. The CDR3 covers 21 residues. Germline CDR1 reads TSWWSYY; CDR2 reads QGS. V shed 0 bases and J 1 base; nucleotides not matched to a gene: 17. CDR3: CALGELEASEGDTRGTDKLIF. For the CDR3, the DNA is TGTGCTCTTGGGGAACTAGAAGCCTCCGAGGGGGATACGCGGGGCACCGATAAACTCATCTTT.

This clone appeared a few times. The rearrangement links TRDV1 to TRDJ1, with D possibly TRDD3 on 6 matching bases. Trimming removed 4 bases from V and 2 bases from J, with 17 bases in between. CDR1 and CDR2 from the germline V gene are TSWWSYY and QGS. The CDR3 sequence is 16 residues long. The CDR3 region has the DNA TGTGCTCTTGGGGTCCGGTCCCACTGGGAGACCGATAAACTCATCTTT. Its protein product is CALGVRSHWETDKLIF.

This chain links TRDV1 with TRDJ1; 9 bases match TRDD3. V lost 2 bases, J lost 4 bases, and 20 bases stayed unmatched. The germline CDR1 and CDR2 sequences are TSWWSYY and QGS. The CDR3 is 20 amino acids. CDR3 nucleotide sequence: TGTGCTCTTGGGGAAGCGCACCCTCGGGGATACGCGGTGGGGATCGATAAACTCATCTTT. As protein: CALGEAHPRGYAVGIDKLIF.

The chain employs TRDV1 and TRDJ1; possible D gene TRDD3, 6 bases. The germline V gene encodes CDR1 TSWWSYY and CDR2 QGS. The CDR3 is 15 amino acids. Trimming shortened V by 4 bases and J by 7 bases, and 19 bases separated the two germline ends. The CDR3 loop is CALGGGPTSGVKLIF. CDR3 in DNA: TGTGCTCTTGGGGGAGGGCCTACGTCTGGGGTTAAACTCATCTTT.

The chain combines TRDV1 with TRDJ1, with TRDD3 identical over 12 bases. In germline, CDR1 is TSWWSYY, CDR2 QGS. The trim removed 1 base at V and 13 bases at J, leaving 19 bases unmatched. This CDR3 comprises 18 residues. The CDR3 nucleotides are TGTGCTCTTGGGGAACACGCCCTACCCTCTACTGGGGGATACAGCCCCATCTTT. Its protein product is CALGEHALPSTGGYSPIF.

V gene TRDV1 combines with J gene TRDJ1; tentative D call: TRDD2 (5 bases). The CDR3 is 17 residues long. Trimming removed 3 bases at V and 13 bases at J, with 30 bases between. The germline CDR1 and CDR2 sequences are TSWWSYY and QGS. CDR3 nucleotide sequence: TGTGCTCTTGGGGACAGCCCTCCTAGTCCAGAGGGGTTTAGGCCCATCTTT. Its protein is CALGDSPPSPEGFRPIF.

This chain joins TRDV1 and TRDJ1; TRDD3 aligns across 7 bases. The CDR3 has 18 amino acids. Trimming cost V 3 bases and J 10 bases; bases outside gene matches: 23. Germline V lookup: CDR1 TSWWSYY, CDR2 QGS. The CDR3 here is CALGDFQPRGMRYNGLIF. In nucleotides, the CDR3 is TGTGCTCTTGGGGACTTCCAACCGCGGGGGATGCGCTACAATGGACTCATCTTT.

In regard to this clone: The same CDR3 arises from other DNA sequences in this sample as well. The chain joins TRDV1 to TRDJ1; TRDD2 matches 7 bases. The CDR3 length is 17 residues. V lost 5 bases, J lost 6 bases, and 18 bases stayed unmatched. The V gene's germline CDR1 is TSWWSYY and CDR2 QGS. CDR3 sequence (DNA): TGTGCTCTTGGGAACCTCGGTTCGGTTCCTACGGTCCATAAACTCATCTTT. Amino acids: CALGNLGSVPTVHKLIF.

This rearrangement joins TRDV1 to TRDJ1, with D perhaps matching TRDD3 (10 bases). Between the trimmed V and J ends, which lost 2 bases and 0 bases, there was a span of 28 bases. Germline V CDR1 and CDR2: TSWWSYY, QGS. CDR3 size: 21 residues. CDR3 coding DNA: TGTGCTCTTGGGGAATTCCCTTCCTACGGGGGATACGGGGGGTACACCGATAAACTCATCTTT. It is translated as CALGEFPSYGGYGGYTDKLIF.

Remarks on this clone: This CDR3 is also generated by other DNA sequences in the sample. The V and J genes are TRDV1 and TRDJ1, with TRDD3 identical over 9 bases. The J segment lost 0 bases and the V segment lost 5 bases, leaving 13 bases of the junction unmatched. The CDR3 has 18 amino acids. Germline loops: CDR1 TSWWSYY, CDR2 QGS. CDR3 protein: CALGKDPWLGDYTDKLIF. The CDR3 nucleotides read TGTGCTCTTGGGAAAGACCCTTGGCTGGGGGATTACACCGATAAACTCATCTTT.

The chain couples TRDV1 to TRDJ1; D might be TRDD2 or TRDD3, each matching 5 bases. The CDR3 has 22 amino acids. V shed 0 bases and J shed 3 bases, with 32 bases lying between them. CDR1 TSWWSYY and CDR2 QGS come from the germline V gene. CDR3 region: CALGELYRYSPTGKRAADKLIF. The CDR3 coding sequence is TGTGCTCTTGGGGAACTTTATCGGTACTCGCCTACTGGAAAAAGGGCGGCCGATAAACTCATCTTT.